Reported below is one T cell receptor beta chain. The antigen remains undetermined. These data are taken from a study of cytomegalovirus exposure and HLA in healthy donors. Findings of the study overall: CMV serostatus was the sole immune exposure information available. A later analysis found common viral pathogens apparently linked to several of the most significant clusters.

The CDR3 is 15 residues long. V dropped 3 bases and J dropped 2; count of bases not matched to a gene: 7. CDR1 and CDR2 from the germline V gene are SGHTA and FQGNSA. This PCR relied on a set of 60 Vbeta primers and 13 Jbeta primers. This table comes from immunoSEQ multiplex PCR, and its TCRdb copy is limited to in-frame clones, with some not included. Altogether approximately 170,000 clones are present, 80% to 90% being singletons, with the ten largest covering 2.4%. The sequence came from a male donor in good health and CMV-seronegative. Sequences were obtained from PBMCs. V usage is TRBV7-2 and J usage is TRBJ2-7; 7 bases are shared with TRBD2. The CDR3 nucleotides are TGTGCCAGCAGCTTCGGGCTAGCGGTAACCTACGAGCAGTACTTC. Its translation: CASSFGLAVTYEQYF.